The clone carrying this T cell receptor beta chain was recorded a few times. Its matching antigen is unknown. This specimen comes from a study of T cells after yellow fever vaccination. This CDR3 comprises 14 residues. Germline loops: CDR1 SGHRS, CDR2 YFSETQ. V was cut by 1 base and J by 3 bases, with 9 bases left in between. Points from the study as a whole: It was the secondary response that reached its peak faster, day 5 versus 15, but it was weaker. The booster response re-showed most primary clones: approximately 97% CD4, 88% CD8. CD4 and CD8 compartments shared a small share of clonotypes, likely from convergent recombination.

In making TCR cDNA, 5'RACE template switching added a universal primer site and UMIs to it. TCRdb itself ran the 5' RACE reads through MiXCR, one entry per CDR3 protein. Among 250,000 or so distinct CDR3 sequences listed, around 3.5% were seen once. Sequencing used PBMCs, obtained 15 days after the yellow fever booster vaccination. The rearrangement links TRBV5-1 to TRBJ2-3; weak D call: TRBD1 (5 bases). This receptor was identified in a man aged 18 to 35 who received the YFV17D yellow fever vaccine. CDR3 sequence (DNA): TGCGCCAGCAGCTTGCCGACAGCAACAGATACGCAGTATTTT. This encodes CASSLPTATDTQYF.